A single sample gave rise to the 28 T cell receptor beta chains below, sequenced in a study of OX40 agonist ivuxolimab in advanced cancers. The repertoire was sequenced with immunoSEQ multiplex PCR; TCRdb's copy has only in-frame clones and lacks some. This table holds 65,000 to 95,000 clones, roughly 80% found once. Sequencing used CD4+ or CD8+ T cells sorted from blood, obtained in a trial of the OX40 agonist ivuxolimab. Source of these receptors: an adult with an advanced solid tumor such as melanoma, head and neck, liver or kidney cancer.

This clone was observed a handful of times. The V call is TRBV7-8, the J call TRBJ2-1; 7 nucleotides line up with TRBD2. Looked up from germline, CDR1 is SGHVS and CDR2 is FQNEAQ. This CDR3 is 16 amino acids long. V was pared by 2 bases and J by 5 bases, with 9 bases of the junction left unmatched. CDR3 protein: CASSLPGGRVHNEQFF. The CDR3, as DNA: TGTGCCAGCAGCTTACCAGGCGGGAGAGTTCACAATGAGCAGTTCTTC.

This sequence joins TRBV30 and TRBJ2-5; 10 positions agree with TRBD2. The V and J ends lost 0 bases and 0 bases, in that order; junction bases with no gene match: 4. Germline V gene sequence: CDR1 GTSNPN, CDR2 SVGIG (reference sequence). This CDR3 is 16 amino acids long. CDR3 sequence: CAWSVLAGRYQETQYF. The CDR3 nucleotides read TGTGCCTGGAGTGTACTAGCGGGGCGATACCAAGAGACCCAGTACTTC.

The gene calls are TRBV11-3 and TRBJ2-7, with 7 bases matching TRBD2. The CDR3 is made up of 14 amino acids. J lost 0 bases, V lost 6 bases, and 5 bases had no gene match. Germline assignment: CDR1 SGHNT and CDR2 YENEEA. The CDR3 loop is CASSVGRSSYEQYF. Written as DNA, the CDR3 is TGTGCCAGCAGTGTCGGGAGGAGCTCCTACGAGCAGTACTTC.

V usage is TRBV27 and J usage is TRBJ2-1; possibly TRBD2 for D (6 bases). CDR3 length: 15 amino acids. CDR1 is MNHEY, CDR2 SMNVEV, per germline (reference sequence). The V end lost 2 bases, the J end lost 4 bases, and 12 bases lay between the germline ends. The CDR3 DNA is TGTGCCAGCAGTTTAGAGGGGCGGGATTACAATGAGCAGTTCTTC. This sequence encodes CASSLEGRDYNEQFF.

The V gene is TRBV7-7, the J gene TRBJ2-1; weak D call: TRBD2 (6 bases). Deletions cut 1 base from V and 4 bases from J, with 11 bases between. From germline, CDR1 is SSHAT and CDR2 FNYEAQ (reference sequence). This CDR3 spans 15 amino acids. The CDR3 here is CASSLDGGTYNEQFF. The CDR3 nucleotides read TGTGCCAGCAGCTTAGACGGCGGGACTTACAATGAGCAGTTCTTC. The variable domain in full, with the rest retrieved from reference TRBV7-7 and TRBJ2-1, is GAGVSQSPRYKVTKRGQDVTLRCDPISSHATLYWYQQALGQGPEFLTYFNYEAQPDKSGLPSDRFSAERPEGSISTLTIQRTEQRDSAMYRCASSLDGGTYNEQFFGPGTRLTVL.

The chain employs TRBV5-1 and TRBJ2-7; D may be TRBD2 (6 bases). The germline gives CDR1 SGHRS, CDR2 YFSETQ. The length of the CDR3 is 14 residues. Trimming removed 2 bases from V and 2 bases from J, with 11 bases in between. The CDR3, as DNA: TGCGCCAGCAGCTTAGGGGACTTACCCTACGAGCAGTACTTC. It encodes CASSLGDLPYEQYF.

V gene TRBV29-1 combines with J gene TRBJ1-2; D call uncertain. The germline V gene encodes CDR1 SQVTM and CDR2 ANQGSEA. The CDR3 length is 12 residues. V lost 4 bases, J lost 3 bases, and 9 bases lay in between. The CDR3 region has the DNA TGCAGCGTTGCCAGGACGGACTATGGCTACACCTTC. This sequence encodes CSVARTDYGYTF.

The J gene is TRBJ2-1, the V gene TRBV28; D is undetermined. Trimming removed 5 bases from V and 5 bases from J, with 19 bases in between. CDR1 is MDHEN, CDR2 SYDVKM, per germline. The CDR3 has 16 amino acids. CDR3 coding DNA: TGTGCCAGCAGTGTCGATAGCCTCGGCTACAACAATGAGCAGTTCTTC. It codes for CASSVDSLGYNNEQFF. Together with reference TRBV28 and TRBJ2-1, the CDR3 gives the full variable domain: DVKVTQSSRYLVKRTGEKVFLECVQDMDHENMFWYRQDPGLGLRLIYFSYDVKMKEKGDIPEGYSVSREKKERFSLILESASTNQTSMYLCASSVDSLGYNNEQFFGPGTRLTVL.

In the case of this clone: The germline gene is not matched at one end of the junction; a read error may be the cause. This rearrangement joins TRBV18 to TRBJ1-4, with D possibly being TRBD1 (5 bases). Germline assignment: CDR1 KGHSH and CDR2 LQKENI. The CDR3 is 13 residues long. The DNA for the CDR3 is TGTGCCAGCTCACCTGAACCTCTCGGGACTCTCTATTTT. Translated, it gives CASSPEPLGTLYF.

V gene TRBV7-2 combines with J gene TRBJ1-6, with D tentatively TRBD1 (5 bases). Trimming removed 1 base at V and 0 bases at J, with 7 bases between. The CDR3 has 16 residues. Germline CDR1 reads SGHTA; CDR2 reads FQGNSA. CDR3 DNA sequence: TGTGCCAGCAGCTTAGGGGGGAGCTCCTATAATTCACCCCTCCACTTT. Translated: CASSLGGSSYNSPLHF.

The chain carries TRBV28 and TRBJ2-7, with D possibly TRBD2 on 5 matching bases. Germline CDR1 MDHEN, CDR2 SYDVKM. Trimming removed 7 bases from V and 4 bases from J, with 11 bases in between. The CDR3 has 12 amino acids. The CDR3 DNA reads TGTGCCAGCACCCTTGGAGGTTACGAGCAGTACTTC. The encoded protein is CASTLGGYEQYF. Together with reference TRBV28 and TRBJ2-7, the CDR3 gives the full variable domain: DVKVTQSSRYLVKRTGEKVFLECVQDMDHENMFWYRQDPGLGLRLIYFSYDVKMKEKGDIPEGYSVSREKKERFSLILESASTNQTSMYLCASTLGGYEQYFGPGTRLTVT.

The J gene is TRBJ2-3, the V gene TRBV7-9; D uncertain. This CDR3 has 13 residues. The ends were cut back, 3 bases at V and 3 bases at J, with 7 bases in the middle. The germline V gene has CDR1 SEHNR and CDR2 FQNEAQ (reference sequence). CDR3 sequence (DNA): TGTGCCAGCAGCTTTGGGCGAACAGATACGCAGTATTTT. It yields the protein CASSFGRTDTQYF. The entire variable domain, with the rest obtained from reference TRBV7-9 and TRBJ2-3, is as follows: DTGVSQNPRHKITKRGQNVTFRCDPISEHNRLYWYRQTLGQGPEFLTYFQNEAQLEKSRLLSDRFSAERPKGSFSTLEIQRTEQGDSAMYLCASSFGRTDTQYFGPGTRLTVL.

This rearrangement joins TRBV9 to TRBJ2-2; D might be TRBD1 (6 bases). This CDR3 contains 17 residues. From germline, CDR1 is SGDLS and CDR2 YYNGEE. The V end lost 3 bases, the J end lost 5 bases, and 20 bases lay between the germline ends. CDR3 sequence: CASSASSTGSKTGELFF. Written as DNA, the CDR3 is TGTGCCAGCAGCGCTAGTTCTACAGGGTCCAAGACCGGGGAGCTGTTTTTT. Combining the CDR3 with reference TRBV9 and TRBJ2-2 gives the whole variable domain DSGVTQTPKHLITATGQRVTLRCSPRSGDLSVYWYQQSLDQGLQFLIQYYNGEERAKGNILERFSAQQFPDLHSELNLSSLELGDSALYFCASSASSTGSKTGELFFGEGSRLTVL.

The J gene is TRBJ1-1, the V gene TRBV5-4; D unresolved. The CDR3 runs to 14 residues. With 5 bases removed from V and 1 base from J, the gap between germline ends came to 12 bases. Germline V lookup: CDR1 SGHNT, CDR2 YYREEE (reference sequence). The CDR3 protein is CASRSVGKNTEAFF. The CDR3 DNA sequence: TGTGCCAGCAGGAGCGTTGGGAAGAACACTGAAGCTTTCTTT.

This clone has a single count. The chain employs TRBV4-3 and TRBJ1-2, with D uncertain. This CDR3 is built from 15 residues. Germline V gives CDR1 LGHNA, CDR2 YSLEER. Trimming removed 0 bases from V and 4 bases from J, with 12 bases in between. This CDR3 is CASSQDTVETYGYTF. In nucleotides, the CDR3 is TGCGCCAGCAGCCAAGATACAGTGGAGACCTATGGCTACACCTTC.

V is TRBV28 and J is TRBJ1-5; D is perhaps TRBD1 (6 bases). Germline loops: CDR1 MDHEN, CDR2 SYDVKM. Trimming took 4 bases from V and 13 from J, leaving 20 bases between them. The CDR3 is 14 amino acids. The CDR3 coding sequence is TGTGCCAGCAGTTCCCTCCCGAATGGGGGGACACAGCATTTT. It encodes CASSSLPNGGTQHF.

This chain connects TRBV18 to TRBJ1-6; tentative D call: TRBD1 (5 bases). The CDR3 has 16 amino acids. In germline, CDR1 is KGHSH, CDR2 LQKENI. V gave up 2 bases and J gave up 7 bases, with 15 bases separating them. The CDR3 DNA follows: TGTGCCAGCTCACCAAATACCGGGACGGACAATTCACCCCTCCACTTT. Its translation is CASSPNTGTDNSPLHF.

The chain employs TRBV9 and TRBJ1-1; D gene unclear. The CDR3 has 13 residues. CDR1 is SGDLS and CDR2 is YYNGEE in the germline V gene. V shed 4 bases and J shed 0 bases, with 7 bases lying between them. CDR3 loop: CASSQQMNTEAFF. The CDR3 bases are TGTGCCAGCAGCCAGCAGATGAACACTGAAGCTTTCTTT.

The genes are TRBV19 and TRBJ2-6; 8 positions match TRBD1. The CDR3 consists of 16 residues. Germline values: CDR1 LNHDA, CDR2 SQIVND (reference sequence). The V gene end was trimmed by 4 bases and the J gene end by 0 bases; junction bases not matched to a gene: 2. CDR3 sequence reads: CASSRGTGSGANVLTF. CDR3 in DNA: TGTGCCAGTAGTAGGGGGACAGGCTCTGGGGCCAACGTCCTGACTTTC.

The chain combines TRBV2 with TRBJ1-5; D is perhaps TRBD1 (5 bases). Germline V gene sequence: CDR1 SNHLY, CDR2 FYNNEI. Trimming left V 5 bases short and J 0 bases short, with 14 bases between. The CDR3 runs 16 residues. CDR3 protein: CASSSQGPYSNQPQHF. The CDR3 DNA reads as TGTGCCAGCAGTTCCCAGGGACCCTATAGCAATCAGCCCCAGCATTTT.

V gene TRBV18 combines with J gene TRBJ2-5; possibly TRBD2 for D (7 bases). Germline loops: CDR1 KGHSH, CDR2 LQKENI. V lost 0 bases and J lost 2, with 10 bases in between. CDR3 length: 15 residues. The CDR3 spells CASSPPRGGQETQYF. CDR3 DNA: TGTGCCAGCTCACCACCAAGGGGGGGTCAAGAGACCCAGTACTTC. The full variable domain, its missing parts supplied by reference TRBV18 and TRBJ2-5, is NAGVMQNPRHLVRRRGQEARLRCSPMKGHSHVYWYRQLPEEGLKFMVYLQKENIIDESGMPKERFSAEFPKEGPSILRIQQVVRGDSAAYFCASSPPRGGQETQYFGPGTRLLVL.

The chain has TRBV11-2 and TRBJ2-2; D possibly corresponds to TRBD1 (6 bases). Trimming shortened V by 3 bases and J by 3 bases, and 8 bases separated the two germline ends. Germline lookup yields CDR1 SGHAT and CDR2 FQNNGV. The CDR3 is 14 residues long. The CDR3 region has the DNA TGTGCCAGCAGCTTTGCAGGGGACACCGGGGAGCTGTTTTTT. Protein: CASSFAGDTGELFF.

This clone was seen once. J is TRBJ2-1 and V is TRBV19; either TRBD1 or TRBD2 may supply D (5 bases each). CDR1 is LNHDA and CDR2 is SQIVND in the germline V gene (reference sequence). V lost 8 bases and J lost 10, with 15 bases in between. The CDR3 extends over 12 amino acids. The CDR3 DNA reads TGTGCCAGTGGCCGGGGACGCGAAGAGCAGTTCTTC. Protein product: CASGRGREEQFF.

This clone was detected once. The chain joins TRBV7-2 to TRBJ2-7; 12 nucleotides match TRBD1. V lost 5 bases to trimming and J lost 6 bases; unmatched junction nucleotides: 20. The CDR3 is 19 amino acids. The germline V gene has CDR1 SGHTA and CDR2 FQGNSA. This CDR3 reads CASSHIRGGQGADGSEQYF. The CDR3 DNA is TGTGCCAGCAGCCACATTAGGGGGGGACAGGGGGCCGACGGGAGCGAGCAGTACTTC.

J is TRBJ2-1 and V is TRBV29-1; D may be TRBD2 (5 bases). Trimming stripped 7 bases from V and 5 bases from J, with 15 bases between. Germline V lookup: CDR1 SQVTM, CDR2 ANQGSEA. The length of the CDR3 is 13 residues. The CDR3 sequence: CSAPTEVDNEQFF. Written as DNA, the CDR3 is TGCAGCGCCCCGACGGAGGTAGACAATGAGCAGTTCTTC.

This chain connects TRBV11-2 to TRBJ2-1, with D unresolved. The V end was cut by 5 bases, the J end by 9 bases, with 14 bases between. The CDR3 is 13 amino acids. The V gene's germline CDR1 is SGHAT and CDR2 FQNNGV. The CDR3 DNA reads as TGTGCCAGCAGCCCCCAAATAGAGGCTGAGCAGTTCTTC. Protein product: CASSPQIEAEQFF.

The chain joins TRBV5-6 to TRBJ2-5; maybe TRBD2 (6 bases). In germline, CDR1 is SGHDT, CDR2 YYEEEE. The CDR3 is 17 residues long. V was pared by 4 bases and J by 2 bases, with 21 bases between. The CDR3 protein is CASSPFPPGVVQETQYF. CDR3 nucleotide sequence: TGTGCCAGCAGCCCCTTCCCCCCGGGGGTGGTTCAAGAGACCCAGTACTTC.

This clone was recorded once. The CDR3 protein is CASSLLTGPTVYEQYF. The CDR3 region has the DNA TGTGCCAGCAGCTTACTCACAGGGCCGACTGTCTACGAGCAGTACTTC. The chain recombines TRBV7-9 with TRBJ2-7; possible D gene TRBD1, 6 bases. CDR3 length: 16 amino acids. V lost 2 bases to trimming and J lost 3 bases, with 17 bases between them. From germline, CDR1 is SEHNR and CDR2 FQNEAQ (reference sequence).